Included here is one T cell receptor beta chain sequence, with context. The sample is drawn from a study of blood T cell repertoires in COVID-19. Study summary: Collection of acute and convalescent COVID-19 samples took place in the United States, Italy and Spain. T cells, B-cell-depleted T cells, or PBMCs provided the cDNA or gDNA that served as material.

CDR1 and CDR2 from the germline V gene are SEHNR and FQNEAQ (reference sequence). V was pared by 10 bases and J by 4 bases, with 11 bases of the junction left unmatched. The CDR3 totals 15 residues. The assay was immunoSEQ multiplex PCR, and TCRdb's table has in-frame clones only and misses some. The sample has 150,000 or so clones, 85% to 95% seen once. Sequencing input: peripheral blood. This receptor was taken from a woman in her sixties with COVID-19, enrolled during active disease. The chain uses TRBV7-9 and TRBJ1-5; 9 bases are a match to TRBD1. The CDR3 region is CATAEVGQGNQPQHF. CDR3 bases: TGTGCCACCGCAGAGGTGGGACAGGGTAATCAGCCCCAGCATTTT.